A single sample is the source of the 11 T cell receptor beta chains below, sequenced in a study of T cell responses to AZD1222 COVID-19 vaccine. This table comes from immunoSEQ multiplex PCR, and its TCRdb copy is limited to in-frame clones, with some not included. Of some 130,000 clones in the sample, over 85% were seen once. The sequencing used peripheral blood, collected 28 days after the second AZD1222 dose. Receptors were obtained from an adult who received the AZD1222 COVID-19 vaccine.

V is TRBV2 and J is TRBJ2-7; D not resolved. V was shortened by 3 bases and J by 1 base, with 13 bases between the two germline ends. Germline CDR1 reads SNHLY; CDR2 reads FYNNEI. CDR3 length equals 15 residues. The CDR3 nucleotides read TGTGCCAGCAGTGAGATGGTAAGCCGATCCTACGAGCAGTACTTC. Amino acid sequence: CASSEMVSRSYEQYF. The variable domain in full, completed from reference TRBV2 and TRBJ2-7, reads EPEVTQTPSHQVTQMGQEVILRCVPISNHLYFYWYRQILGQKVEFLVSFYNNEISEKSEIFDDQFSVERPDGSNFTLKIRSTKLEDSAMYFCASSEMVSRSYEQYFGPGTRLTVT.

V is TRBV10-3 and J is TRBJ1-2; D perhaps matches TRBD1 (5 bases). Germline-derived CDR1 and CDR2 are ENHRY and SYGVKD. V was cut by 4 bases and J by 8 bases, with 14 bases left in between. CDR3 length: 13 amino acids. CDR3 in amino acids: CAISVRGAQGYTF. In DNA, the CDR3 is TGTGCCATCAGTGTGCGTGGGGCACAGGGCTACACCTTC.

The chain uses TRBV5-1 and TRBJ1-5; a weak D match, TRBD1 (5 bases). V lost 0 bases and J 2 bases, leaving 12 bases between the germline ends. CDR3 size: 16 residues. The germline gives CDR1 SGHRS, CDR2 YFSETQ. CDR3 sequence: CASSLGGQGGNQPQHF. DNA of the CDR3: TGCGCCAGCAGCTTGGGAGGGCAGGGAGGCAATCAGCCCCAGCATTTT.

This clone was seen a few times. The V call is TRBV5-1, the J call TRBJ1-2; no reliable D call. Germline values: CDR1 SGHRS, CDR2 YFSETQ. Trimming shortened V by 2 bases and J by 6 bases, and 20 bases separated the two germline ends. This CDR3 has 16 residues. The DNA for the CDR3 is TGCGCCAGCAGCTTTAGTAGGGCCCGCCACTTCAATGGCTACACCTTC. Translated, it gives CASSFSRARHFNGYTF.

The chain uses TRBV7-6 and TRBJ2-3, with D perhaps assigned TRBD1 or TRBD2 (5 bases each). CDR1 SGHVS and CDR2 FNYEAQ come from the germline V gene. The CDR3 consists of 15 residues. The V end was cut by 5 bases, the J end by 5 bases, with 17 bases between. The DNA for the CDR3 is TGTGCCAGCAGCCTGGGACCACTCCAATTAGATACGCAGTATTTT. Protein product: CASSLGPLQLDTQYF. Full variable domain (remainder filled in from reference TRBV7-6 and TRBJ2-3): GAGVSQSPRYKVTKRGQDVALRCDPISGHVSLYWYRQALGQGPEFLTYFNYEAQQDKSGLPNDRFSAERPEGSISTLTIQRTEQRDSAMYRCASSLGPLQLDTQYFGPGTRLTVL.

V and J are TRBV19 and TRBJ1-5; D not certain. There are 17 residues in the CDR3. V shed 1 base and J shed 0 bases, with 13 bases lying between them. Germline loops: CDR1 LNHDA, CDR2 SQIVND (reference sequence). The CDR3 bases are TGTGCCAGTAGTATAGTAGGACCGGATTATAGCAATCAGCCCCAGCATTTT. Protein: CASSIVGPDYSNQPQHF.

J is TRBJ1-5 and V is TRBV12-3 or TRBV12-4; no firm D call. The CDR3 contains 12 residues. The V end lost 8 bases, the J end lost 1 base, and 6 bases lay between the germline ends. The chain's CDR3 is CASGLSNQPQHF. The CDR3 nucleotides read TGTGCCAGCGGGCTCAGCAATCAGCCCCAGCATTTT.

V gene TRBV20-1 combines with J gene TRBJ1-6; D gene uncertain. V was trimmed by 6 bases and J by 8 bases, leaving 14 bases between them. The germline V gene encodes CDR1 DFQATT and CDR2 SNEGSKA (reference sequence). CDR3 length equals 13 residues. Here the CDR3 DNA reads TGCAGTGCGAGTGGGATAACCGATTCACCCCTCCACTTT. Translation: CSASGITDSPLHF.

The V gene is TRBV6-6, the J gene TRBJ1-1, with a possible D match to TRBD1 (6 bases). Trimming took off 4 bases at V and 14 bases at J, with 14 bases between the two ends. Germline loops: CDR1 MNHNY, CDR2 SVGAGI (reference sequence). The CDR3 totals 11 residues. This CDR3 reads CASSSGGGAFF. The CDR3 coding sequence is TGTGCCAGCAGTTCCGGAGGGGGGGCCTTCTTT.

Written as DNA, the CDR3 is TGCGCCAGCAGCCAAGCTAGCGGGGGGAGAAGTGAGCAGTTCTTC. This gives the protein CASSQASGGRSEQFF. This chain connects TRBV4-1 to TRBJ2-1, with 11 nucleotides matching TRBD2. The germline V gene has CDR1 MGHRA and CDR2 YSYEKL. CDR3 length: 15 amino acids. The J segment lost 9 bases and the V segment lost 1 base, leaving 5 bases of the junction unmatched.

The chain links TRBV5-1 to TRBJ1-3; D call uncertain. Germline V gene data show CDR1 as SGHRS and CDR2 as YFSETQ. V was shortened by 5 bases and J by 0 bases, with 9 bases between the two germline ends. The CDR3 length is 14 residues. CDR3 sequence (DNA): TGCGCCAGCAGGGACGGACGCTCTGGAAACACCATATATTTT. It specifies CASRDGRSGNTIYF.